The clone carrying this T cell receptor beta chain was picked up a small number of times. Its specificity is not known. For TCRbeta, the library was prepared with unique molecular identifiers. MiXCR, run by TCRdb on the PCR reads, gives a single entry per CDR3 protein. The data hold approximately 650,000 distinct CDR3 sequences, with around 14% observed a single time. The record originates from a study of T-cell reconstitution after alpha-beta-depleted transplantation in children. CDR1 is MNHNS and CDR2 is SASEGT in the germline V gene. This CDR3 spans 16 amino acids. After removal of 5 bases from V and 4 bases from J, the junction contained 8 bases not matched to a gene. Study-level results: Some patients' high day-60 TCRbeta diversity was traced to surviving recipient T cells and thymic progenitors. There were reportedly several hundred expanded graft clones from which alpha-beta T cells came about two months after transplant. Once a year had passed after transplant, T-cell counts and diversity came mostly from newly produced T cells.

The rearrangement links TRBV6-1 to TRBJ2-1; 10 bases map to TRBD2. The sequenced sample was PBMCs, obtained before TCRalphabeta/CD19-depleted stem cell transplant. The clonotype was recovered from a girl aged 2-9 years with congenital amegakaryocytic thrombocytopenia, due to receive a stem cell transplant. This chain's CDR3 is CASSPVLAGEYNEQFF. CDR3 sequence (DNA): TGTGCCAGCAGTCCGGTCCTAGCGGGAGAGTACAATGAGCAGTTCTTC.